A selection of T cell receptor beta chains follows, all from one sample in a study of shared clonotypes between healthy human individuals. Only in-frame clones appear in the TCRdb table, and some are missing; sequencing was by immunoSEQ multiplex PCR. Here the sample spans about 1 million clones, about 75% being singletons. Sequenced input: memory CD4+ T cells sorted from blood. Every receptor here comes from a young man in good health. Both conserved end residues are part of each CDR3. The order of the fields is V gene, D gene, clone size, CDR3 protein. D genes are given only for firm matches. Not every row has a clone size; where given, it reads once, few, many or a size class.

>TRBV9|-|-
CASSVWVSMAEAFF
>TRBV5-4|-|few
CASSLAFDGHEQYF
>TRBV9|-|-
CASSVTGGGYTF
>TRBV30|-|-
CAWNPGGKLTYEQYF
>TRBV29-1|TRBD2|-
CSISSGSTDTQYF
>TRBV20-1|-|-
CSARSGYGYTF
>TRBV5-1|TRBD1|-
CASKGQEISGANVLTF
>TRBV18|TRBD1|-
CASSPLEQGLGEQYF
>TRBV5-6|TRBD1|-
CASSFRGLYEQYF
>TRBV29-1|TRBD2|-
CSVDVTSRQQYF
>TRBV5-6|TRBD2|-
CASSLRGTSGHTGELFF
>TRBV30|-|-
CAFLGEAGEQYF
>TRBV7-2|-|-
CASSLDRGAYEQYF
>TRBV10-3|TRBD2|-
CATRTSGRLNF
>TRBV7-8|-|-
CASSLGILNQPQHF
>TRBV11-1|TRBD2|once
CASRGLAGDKNTGELFF
>TRBV19|-|-
CASSRRGLGNNEQFF
>TRBV15|-|-
CAHNGYEQYF
>TRBV30|-|-
CAWSGTGYGFGETQYF
>TRBV2|TRBD1|-
CASSEEQGYRGDYTF
>TRBV7-3|-|-
CASSLIPLDEQFF
>TRBV7-9|-|-
CASSLSSETQYF
>TRBV7-9|-|-
CASSSSIAYEQYF
>TRBV30|TRBD1|few
CAWSPTGTGRNQPQHF
>TRBV27|-|few
CASSFNSRGAEAFF
>TRBV4-3|-|-
CASSQESRDLGLDHSSSYEQYF
>TRBV6-5|-|-
CASSSRDMRGYGYTF
>TRBV6-1|-|-
CASRGREGNTEAFF
>TRBV4-3|TRBD2|-
CASSQDDWGGTQYF
>TRBV30|-|-
CAWSAGNYEQYF
>TRBV5-1|-|-
CASSSGEGGQPQHF
>TRBV27|-|-
CARHAPPAWMYEQYF
>TRBV7-8|-|-
CASSLVGGAGANVLTF
>TRBV5-6|TRBD2|-
CASSLTGRLAGGNYEQYF
>TRBV4-1|-|-
CASSQVPPGDTHNEQFF
>TRBV29-1|-|-
CSVEIRAYNEQFF
>TRBV5-6|-|-
CASSLETGDSNQPQHF
>TRBV5-4|TRBD2|-
CASSSPGSGGQETQYF
>TRBV11-2|-|-
CASSSQGLETQYF
>TRBV28|-|-
CASRGGNTIYF
>TRBV29-1|-|-
CSVGKGIAYEQYF
>TRBV30|TRBD1|-
CAWRSGTGGFTNYGYTF
>TRBV18|TRBD2|-
CASSLLAPMMNNEQFF
>TRBV19|-|many
CASSSIREEREKLFF
>TRBV7-8|TRBD1|-
CASSLRDRFYEQYF
>TRBV6-1|-|-
CAVSRDKYEQYF
>TRBV7-8|-|-
CASSLSSGSISYNEQFF
>TRBV7-2|-|-
CASSPPGAYQPQHF
>TRBV5-1|-|-
CASSQSGGADTQYF
>TRBV9|TRBD1|-
CASSATDREPLHF
>TRBV5-5|-|-
CASSLDLVNTEAFF
>TRBV7-9|-|-
CASSSGSTTNEKLFF
>TRBV28|-|few
CASSFFRTDQNIQYF
>TRBV5-4|-|-
CAGNRDGTYGYTF
>TRBV7-3|TRBD1|-
CASRAGTGPTGELFF